The 9 T cell receptor beta chains below were found in one sample sequenced in a study of breast tumors, draining lymph nodes, adjacent tissues. MiXCR, applied by TCRdb to the multiplex PCR reads, yields one record per CDR3 protein. The repertoire holds around 230,000 distinct CDR3 sequences, with approximately 29% as singletons. The lymph nodes were axillary draining lymph nodes from breast cancer patients. The sample taken for sequencing was axillary lymph node tissue. The origin of the receptors is a female donor with breast cancer. Some clones in this sample may be carry-over from other donors' samples.

V and J are TRBV11-2 and TRBJ1-6, with D tentatively TRBD1 (5 bases). The ends were cut back, 4 bases at V and 8 bases at J, with 12 bases in the middle. Looked up from germline, CDR1 is SGHAT and CDR2 is FQNNGV. The CDR3 has 14 residues. The CDR3 DNA is TGTGCCAGCAGCTCGACGGGACCCTATTCACCCCTCCACTTT. Amino acid sequence: CASSSTGPYSPLHF.

The gene calls are TRBV24-1 and TRBJ2-7, with D perhaps TRBD1 (5 bases). The CDR3 spans 13 residues. Trimming cost V 5 bases and J 3 bases, with 10 bases left between them. Germline assignment: CDR1 KGHDR and CDR2 SFDVKD. The CDR3 here is CATSGDRDYEQYF. CDR3 DNA sequence: TGTGCCACCAGTGGCGACAGAGACTACGAGCAGTACTTC.

This clonotype was counted at least ten times. This CDR3 reads CAIWDGFYGYTF. The CDR3 DNA reads TGTGCCATCTGGGACGGCTTCTATGGCTACACCTTC. The V call is TRBV6-6, the J call TRBJ1-2; possibly TRBD1 for D (5 bases). The ends were cut back, 10 bases at V and 4 bases at J, with 13 bases in the middle. Germline V CDR1 and CDR2: MNHNY, SVGAGI (reference sequence). The CDR3 runs 12 residues.

This clonotype was found many times. CDR3 protein: CATKGGGLAGGTDTQYF. The CDR3 DNA follows: TGTGCCACTAAAGGGGGCGGACTAGCGGGGGGCACAGATACGCAGTATTTT. The gene calls are TRBV6-5 and TRBJ2-3; 13 bases are shared with TRBD2. The J segment lost 1 base and the V segment lost 10 bases, leaving 11 bases of the junction unmatched. Germline CDR1 is MNHEY and CDR2 is SVGAGI. This CDR3 region has 17 residues.

This clonotype is deemed medium-sized. The chain has TRBV2 and TRBJ1-6; 10 bases match TRBD1. V lost 5 bases and J lost 10; bases outside the gene matches: 5. The CDR3 sequence is 14 residues long. Germline CDR1 is SNHLY and CDR2 is FYNNEI. CDR3 residues: CASSRQGAGSPLHF. In DNA form, the CDR3 reads TGTGCCAGCAGTAGACAGGGGGCAGGATCACCCCTCCACTTT.

The chain is built from TRBV24-1 and TRBJ1-2; TRBD1 matches 8 bases. Germline V gene lookup returns CDR1 KGHDR and CDR2 SFDVKD. The CDR3 is 14 residues long. With 1 base clipped from V and 6 bases from J, the junction kept 3 bases outside the gene matches. CDR3 in DNA: TGTGCCACCAGTGATTTACCAGGGGGCGATGGCTACACCTTC. This codes for CATSDLPGGDGYTF.

This clonotype is medium-sized (0.01 to 0.1%) within its sample. This chain joins TRBV19 and TRBJ2-7; D may be TRBD1 (6 bases). The CDR3 length is 14 residues. Per germline, CDR1 LNHDA and CDR2 SQIVND (reference sequence). V lost 6 bases and J 6 bases, leaving 18 bases between the germline ends. As DNA, the CDR3 is TGTGCCAGTAGGACAGGAACAGAGGTGGGCGAGCAGTACTTC. Translation: CASRTGTEVGEQYF.

This clonotype was observed many times. This rearrangement joins TRBV15 to TRBJ1-5; 9 nucleotides align to TRBD1. The CDR3 length is 17 residues. V trimming: 1 base; J trimming: 0 bases; junction bases outside the gene matches: 4. CDR1 is LNHNV, CDR2 YYDKDF, per germline (reference sequence). CDR3 protein: CATSRVTGGDSNQPQHF. The CDR3 nucleotides are TGTGCCACCAGCAGAGTGACAGGGGGAGATAGCAATCAGCCCCAGCATTTT. Looking up the rest from reference TRBV15 and TRBJ1-5 gives the full variable domain: DAMVIQNPRYQVTQFGKPVTLSCSQTLNHNVMYWYQQKSSQAPKLLFHYYDKDFNNEADTPDNFQSRRPNTSFCFLDIRSPGLGDTAMYLCATSRVTGGDSNQPQHFGDGTRLSIL.

This clonotype is a singleton in its sample. The V gene is TRBV24-1, the J gene TRBJ1-6; 7 bases fit TRBD1. V shed 4 bases and J 7 bases; nucleotides not matched to a gene: 6. This CDR3 has 15 amino acids. Per the germline V gene, CDR1 is KGHDR and CDR2 is SFDVKD. The CDR3 DNA is TGTGCCACCAGTGAACGATCCAGGGGGAATTCACCCCTCCACTTT. Amino acids: CATSERSRGNSPLHF.